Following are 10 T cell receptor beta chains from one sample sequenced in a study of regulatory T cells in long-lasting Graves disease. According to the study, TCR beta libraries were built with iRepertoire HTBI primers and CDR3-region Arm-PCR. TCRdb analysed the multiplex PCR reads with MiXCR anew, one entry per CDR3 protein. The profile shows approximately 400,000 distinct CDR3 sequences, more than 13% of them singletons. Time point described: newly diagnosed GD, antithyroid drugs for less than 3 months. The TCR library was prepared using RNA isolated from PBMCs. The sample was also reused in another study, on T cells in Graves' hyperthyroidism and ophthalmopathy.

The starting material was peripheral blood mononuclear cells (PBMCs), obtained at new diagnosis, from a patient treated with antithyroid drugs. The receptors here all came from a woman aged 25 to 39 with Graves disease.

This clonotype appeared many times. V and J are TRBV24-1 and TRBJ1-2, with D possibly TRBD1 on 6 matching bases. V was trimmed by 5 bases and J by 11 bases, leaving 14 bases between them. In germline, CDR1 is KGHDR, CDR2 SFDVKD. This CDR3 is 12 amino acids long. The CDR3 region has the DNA TGTGCCACCAGTGGAGGGGGACCCGGTTACACCTTC. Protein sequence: CATSGGGPGYTF.

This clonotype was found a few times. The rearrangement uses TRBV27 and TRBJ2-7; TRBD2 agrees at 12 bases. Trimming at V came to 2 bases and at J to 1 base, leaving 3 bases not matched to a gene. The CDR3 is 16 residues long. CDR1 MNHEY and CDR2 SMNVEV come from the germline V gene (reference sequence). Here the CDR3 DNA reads TGTGCCAGCAGTTTAATGACTAGCGGGAGTTCCTACGAGCAGTACTTC. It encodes CASSLMTSGSSYEQYF.

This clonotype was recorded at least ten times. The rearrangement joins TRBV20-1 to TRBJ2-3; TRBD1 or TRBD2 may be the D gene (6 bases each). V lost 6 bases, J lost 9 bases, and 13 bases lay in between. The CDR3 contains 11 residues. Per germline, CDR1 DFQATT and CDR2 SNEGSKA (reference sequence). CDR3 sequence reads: CSAMRGETQYF. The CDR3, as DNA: TGCAGTGCGATGAGGGGGGAGACGCAGTATTTT.

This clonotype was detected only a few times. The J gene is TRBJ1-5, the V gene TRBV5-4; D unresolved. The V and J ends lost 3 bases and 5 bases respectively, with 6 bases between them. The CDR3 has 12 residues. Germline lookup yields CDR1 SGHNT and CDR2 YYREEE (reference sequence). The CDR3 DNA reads TGTGCCAGCAGCTCACCAGATCAGCCCCAGCATTTT. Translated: CASSSPDQPQHF.

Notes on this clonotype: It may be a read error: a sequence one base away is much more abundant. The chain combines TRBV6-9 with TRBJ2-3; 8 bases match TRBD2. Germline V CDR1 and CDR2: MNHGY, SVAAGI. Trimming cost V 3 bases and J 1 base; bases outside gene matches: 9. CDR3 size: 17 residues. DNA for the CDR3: TGTGCCAGCAGTTACCCAAACCGGGAGGGCCGCACAGATACGCAGTATTTT. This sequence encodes CASSYPNREGRTDTQYF.

CDR3 sequence reads: CAWSVLGSTDTQYF. In DNA, the CDR3 is TGTGCCTGGAGTGTACTCGGCTCAACAGATACGCAGTATTTT. This chain connects TRBV30 to TRBJ2-3, with D unresolved. This CDR3 is 14 amino acids long. V was cut by 0 bases and J by 3 bases, with 10 bases left in between. CDR1 GTSNPN and CDR2 SVGIG come from the germline V gene (reference sequence). Variable domain in full (rest from reference TRBV30 and TRBJ2-3): SQTIHQWPATLVQPVGSPLSLECTVEGTSNPNLYWYRQAAGRGLQLLFYSVGIGQISSEVPQNLSASRPQDRQFILSSKKLLLSDSGFYLCAWSVLGSTDTQYFGPGTRLTVL.

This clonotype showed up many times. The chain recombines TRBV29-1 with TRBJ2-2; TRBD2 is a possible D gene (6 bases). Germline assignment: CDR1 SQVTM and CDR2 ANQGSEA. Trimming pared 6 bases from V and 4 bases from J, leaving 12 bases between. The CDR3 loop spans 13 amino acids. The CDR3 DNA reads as TGCAGCGTCAGACTAGATGGCACCGGGGAGCTGTTTTTT. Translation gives CSVRLDGTGELFF.

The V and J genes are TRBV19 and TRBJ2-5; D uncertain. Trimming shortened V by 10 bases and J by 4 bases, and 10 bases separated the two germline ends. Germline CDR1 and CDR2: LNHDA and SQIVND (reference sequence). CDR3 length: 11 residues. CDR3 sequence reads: CATWGGETQYF. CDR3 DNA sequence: TGTGCCACCTGGGGTGGAGAGACCCAGTACTTC.

Here the CDR3 reads CASSTRIWNLNTEAFF. The CDR3 nucleotides are TGTGCCAGCAGTACGCGGATTTGGAACCTGAACACTGAAGCTTTCTTT. This chain uses TRBV27 with TRBJ1-1; unclear D gene. CDR1 and CDR2 from the germline V gene are MNHEY and SMNVEV (reference sequence). This CDR3 has 16 residues. V was clipped by 5 bases and J by 0 bases, with 16 bases between them.

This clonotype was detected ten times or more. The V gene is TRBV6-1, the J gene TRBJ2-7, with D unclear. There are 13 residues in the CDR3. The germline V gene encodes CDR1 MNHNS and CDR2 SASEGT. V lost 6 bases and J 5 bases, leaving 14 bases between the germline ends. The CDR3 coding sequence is TGTGCCAGCAGCCCCCGACGGGTTCACGAGCAGTACTTC. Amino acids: CASSPRRVHEQYF.